This entry lists 8 T cell receptor beta chains sequenced from one sample in a study of radiotherapy plus CTLA-4 blockade in lung cancer. This table comes from immunoSEQ multiplex PCR, and its TCRdb copy is limited to in-frame clones, with some not included. The table records 80,000 to 95,000 clones, around 84% of them present only once. This specimen was peripheral blood, taken from a patient treated with radiotherapy plus ipilimumab. All receptors come from a human donor with non-small cell lung cancer that progressed on radiotherapy plus ipilimumab.

The chain recombines TRBV2 with TRBJ2-7; no clear D gene. The CDR3 contains 16 residues. V lost 1 base to trimming and J lost 0 bases, with 13 bases between them. Germline V gene lookup returns CDR1 SNHLY and CDR2 FYNNEI. The CDR3 nucleotides read TGTGCCAGCAGTGAAGGGGGTCCAGCGTCCTCCTACGAGCAGTACTTC. Its protein is CASSEGGPASSYEQYF.

The genes are TRBV2 and TRBJ1-2, with TRBD1 matching 10 bases. V gave up 6 bases and J gave up 2 bases; unmatched junction bases: 3. The CDR3 consists of 14 residues. Germline assignment: CDR1 SNHLY and CDR2 FYNNEI. The CDR3 protein is CASSRQGANYGYTF. The DNA of the CDR3 is TGTGCCAGCAGCCGACAGGGGGCCAACTATGGCTACACCTTC.

A few counts support this clone. This chain uses TRBV10-1 with TRBJ2-1; D not resolved. CDR1 is WNHNN, CDR2 SYGVQD, per germline (reference sequence). V lost 4 bases, J lost 4 bases, and 5 bases lay in between. The CDR3 is 12 residues long. The CDR3: CASSGEYNEQFF. CDR3 coding DNA: TGCGCCAGCAGTGGGGAATACAATGAGCAGTTCTTC.

This sequence joins TRBV6-4 and TRBJ2-1; TRBD2 aligns across 13 bases. After removal of 5 bases from V and 0 bases from J, the junction contained 10 bases not matched to a gene. Germline assignment: CDR1 MRHNA and CDR2 SNTAGT. The CDR3 contains 19 residues. The CDR3 region has the DNA TGTGCCAGCAGTCAATCCGGGACTAGCGGGGCTAGCTCCTACAATGAGCAGTTCTTC. Its translation is CASSQSGTSGASSYNEQFF.

This clone has more than one count but fewer than ten. J is TRBJ2-7 and V is TRBV4-1, with 7 bases lining up with TRBD2. Trimming at V came to 0 bases and at J to 9 bases, leaving 11 bases not matched to a gene. CDR3 length equals 15 residues. Germline CDR1 reads MGHRA; CDR2 reads YSYEKL. The CDR3 region is CASSQELGGSWWQYF. As DNA, the CDR3 is TGCGCCAGCAGCCAAGAACTCGGCGGGAGCTGGTGGCAGTACTTC.

The V gene is TRBV18, the J gene TRBJ1-4; D remains unclear. CDR3 length equals 14 residues. Germline values: CDR1 KGHSH, CDR2 LQKENI. Trimming stripped 2 bases from V and 8 bases from J, with 12 bases between. CDR3 coding DNA: TGTGCCAGCTCACCATGGGAAGGGCAGGAAAAACTGTTTTTT. This sequence encodes CASSPWEGQEKLFF.

The V and J genes are TRBV7-9 and TRBJ2-3, with 7 bases fitting TRBD1. CDR3 length equals 15 residues. CDR1 SEHNR and CDR2 FQNEAQ come from the germline V gene (reference sequence). The V gene end was trimmed by 4 bases and the J gene end by 6 bases; junction bases not matched to a gene: 10. The CDR3 DNA sequence: TGTGCCAGCAGCTACGTAACAGGGGCGCACGATACGCAGTATTTT. Encoded protein: CASSYVTGAHDTQYF.

This chain joins TRBV19 and TRBJ2-1, with 11 positions matching TRBD2. J lost 5 bases, V lost 2 bases, and 8 bases had no gene match. CDR1 LNHDA and CDR2 SQIVND come from the germline V gene (reference sequence). The CDR3 loop spans 17 amino acids. The CDR3, as DNA: TGTGCCAGTAGTATAAGGGTGGGACTAGCGGCCAACAATGAGCAGTTCTTC. This sequence encodes CASSIRVGLAANNEQFF. The full variable domain, in which reference TRBV19 and TRBJ2-1 provide the parts outside the CDR3, is DGGITQSPKYLFRKEGQNVTLSCEQNLNHDAMYWYRQDPGQGLRLIYYSQIVNDFQKGDIAEGYSVSREKKESFPLTVTSAQKNPTAFYLCASSIRVGLAANNEQFFGPGTRLTVL.